This T cell receptor (beta chain) was observed in a study of blood T cell repertoires in COVID-19. Study-level background: Sample material is recorded as cDNA or gDNA derived from T cells, B-cell-depleted T cells, or PBMCs.

Looked up from germline, CDR1 is LNHDA and CDR2 is SQIVND (reference sequence). This CDR3 spans 14 amino acids. Trimming removed 3 bases at V and 0 bases at J, with 9 bases between. Using immunoSEQ multiplex PCR, the repertoire was profiled, and TCRdb retains in-frame clones only, with some absent. This sample has over 200,000 clones, with under 85% found just once. The study drew participants aged roughly 18 to 95 years from roughly 25 US areas. The rearrangement links TRBV19 to TRBJ2-7, with D possibly TRBD1 on 6 matching bases. Material for sequencing was PBMCs or T cells enriched from blood (not recorded which). This sequence originates from a man in his fifties or sixties who had recovered from COVID-19. CDR3 loop: CASSIRTDSYEQYF. The DNA of the CDR3 is TGTGCCAGTAGTATCAGGACAGACTCCTACGAGCAGTACTTC.